This T cell receptor beta chain was identified in a study of shared clonotypes between healthy human individuals. Across the study: Per donor, three plates held CD4 naive cells, three held CD4 memory, two held CD8 naive and one held CD8 memory.

General study results and limits: Naive subsets tended to show greater estimated richness than memory subsets.

The protocol was immunoSEQ multiplex PCR, while the TCRdb copy is restricted to in-frame clones and leaves out a portion. In the table there are roughly 680,000 clones, around 77% of which are singletons. For this clone: Its antigen is not known.

Division of CD4+ cells produced a CD45RA+ naive subset and a CD45RA-negative memory subset. Material: memory CD4+ T cells sorted from blood. Subset in this sample: CD45RA-negative fraction. This receptor was obtained from a woman aged 30 to 39 in good health.

In nucleotides, the CDR3 is TGTGCCAGCAGCTTGTCTGGGGGCAATCAGCCCCAGCATTTT. It specifies CASSLSGGNQPQHF. This chain uses TRBV5-4 with TRBJ1-5; D is uncertain. Germline CDR1 and CDR2: SGHNT and YYREEE (reference sequence). This CDR3 spans 14 amino acids. The V end was cut by 1 base, the J end by 2 bases, with 7 bases between.